These T cell receptor beta chains were read from a single sample in a study of cytomegalovirus exposure and HLA in healthy donors. Repertoires were generated with immunoSEQ multiplex PCR, while TCRdb's copy carries only in-frame clones and drops some. The table has around 100,000 clones, approximately 87% seen once. Sequencing was done on a sample of PBMCs. Source of these receptors: a man in his forties in good health and CMV-seronegative. Each CDR3 is given with its conserved first and last residue. D genes are given only for firm matches. Size is stated for part of the rows, as once, few or many counts, or as a class when the clone is expanded.

cdr3_nt cdr3_aa d_call v_call clone_size j_call
TGCGCCAGCAGCCAAACAGGGTCCCTTAATGAAAAACTGTTTTTT CASSQTGSLNEKLFF - TRBV4-1 - TRBJ1-4
TGTGCCAGCAGGCTACAGCTGGTAAAGGAGCAGTTCTTC CASRLQLVKEQFF - TRBV2 - TRBJ2-1
TGTGCCAGCAGCCACGGACAGCCTGAAGCTTTCTTT CASSHGQPEAFF - TRBV7-2 - TRBJ1-1
TGTGCCAGCAGTTCCCGACAGCAAACCGAAAAACTGTTTTTT CASSSRQQTEKLFF - TRBV6-1 - TRBJ1-4
TGCGCCAGCACTAGTCTGGCCGGGGAGCTGTTTTTT CASTSLAGELFF - TRBV10-2 - TRBJ2-2
TGTGCCAGCAGCGGATACACCGGCTCGGGAACTGAAGCTTTCTTT CASSGYTGSGTEAFF - TRBV5-4 once TRBJ1-1
TGTGCCAGCAACGTCCGCGGGGGCGCGAACACCGGGGAGCTGTTTTTT CASNVRGGANTGELFF - TRBV7-2 - TRBJ2-2
TGCGCCAGCAGCTTGGGGGGGACAGGGCGTCGGCATGAGCAGTTCTTC CASSLGGTGRRHEQFF TRBD1 TRBV5-1 - TRBJ2-1
TGTGCCAGCAGCTTGGGGACAGACAACGCGCAGTACTTC CASSLGTDNAQYF TRBD1 TRBV6-1 - TRBJ2-7
TGTGCCAGCAGCCCGGGGGGGAGCTATAATTCACCCCTCCACTTT CASSPGGSYNSPLHF - TRBV28 - TRBJ1-6
TGTGCCAGCAGCCCGACTAGCGGGGGCCTATACGAGCAGTACTTC CASSPTSGGLYEQYF TRBD2 TRBV27 - TRBJ2-7
TGTGCCAGCAGCTTGGAGCTTGGCGGTGAAGCTTTCTTT CASSLELGGEAFF - TRBV5-6 - TRBJ1-1
TGCGCCAGCAGCCAAGACCCGGGGGAGGGCTATGGCTACACCTTC CASSQDPGEGYGYTF - TRBV4-3 - TRBJ1-2
TGTGCCAGTCGCTTGACCGGGGACTCCTACGAGCAGTACTTC CASRLTGDSYEQYF - TRBV28 - TRBJ2-7
TGTGCCAGCAGTGAATCCCGGGAGTATCGGTACTTC CASSESREYRYF - TRBV25-1 - TRBJ2-7
TGTGCCACCAGCAGAGATCGCGGGGGGAAACACGAGCAGTACTTC CATSRDRGGKHEQYF TRBD2 TRBV15 - TRBJ2-7
TGCGCCAGCAGCTTGGCTCCTAGCGGGGGGCCCTACGAGCAGTACTTC CASSLAPSGGPYEQYF TRBD2 TRBV5-1 - TRBJ2-7
TGTGCCTGGAACGTCGGGGGGGGCCCAGATACGCAGTATTTT CAWNVGGGPDTQYF TRBD2 TRBV30 - TRBJ2-3
TGTGCCAGCAGCCCTCGCGCGACTAGCGGGGGAGACAATGAGCAGTTCTTC CASSPRATSGGDNEQFF TRBD2 TRBV14 - TRBJ2-1
TGTGCTAGTGGCACGACGACAGGGAAAGAGACCCAGTACTTC CASGTTTGKETQYF TRBD1 TRBV12-5 once TRBJ2-5
TGTGCCAGCAGCCCCGATGACTATCCGGGACAAGAAGCTTTCTTT CASSPDDYPGQEAFF - TRBV7-9 - TRBJ1-1
TGTGCCAGCAGCTTAGGTCCCCGGACAGGGGGAAACACCATATATTTT CASSLGPRTGGNTIYF TRBD1 TRBV7-2 - TRBJ1-3
TGTGCCAGCAGCTTAAGCCAGGAAGAGACCCAGTACTTC CASSLSQEETQYF - TRBV7-9 - TRBJ2-5
TGTGCCAGCAGCTTAGTAGGGCCCGCTAGCGGGGGGTCCACAGATACGCAGTATTTT CASSLVGPASGGSTDTQYF TRBD2 TRBV11-2 - TRBJ2-3
TGTGCCAGCAGCTTAAGTCGGGGAGCTTACAATGAGCAGTTCTTC CASSLSRGAYNEQFF - TRBV7-8 - TRBJ2-1
TGTGCCAGCAGCTTACGGACTAGCGGGGGAGGCGAGCAGTACTTC CASSLRTSGGGEQYF TRBD2 TRBV11-1 - TRBJ2-7
TGCGCCAGCAGCCAGGGGCAGGTATCGGCTTTCTTT CASSQGQVSAFF - TRBV4-1 few TRBJ1-1
TGTGCCAGTAGTATAGGTCTAGCGGGGTACGAGCAGTACTTC CASSIGLAGYEQYF TRBD2 TRBV19 - TRBJ2-7
TGCGCCAGCAGCGAAGGGGGCATGGACTACGAGCAGTACTTC CASSEGGMDYEQYF TRBD1 TRBV5-1 once TRBJ2-7
TGTGCCAGCAGTTATGCGGCTTATAGCAATCAGCCCCAGCATTTT CASSYAAYSNQPQHF - TRBV6-5 once TRBJ1-5
TGTGCCAGTACCAGTGCTGGAAACACCATATATTTT CASTSAGNTIYF - TRBV19 - TRBJ1-3